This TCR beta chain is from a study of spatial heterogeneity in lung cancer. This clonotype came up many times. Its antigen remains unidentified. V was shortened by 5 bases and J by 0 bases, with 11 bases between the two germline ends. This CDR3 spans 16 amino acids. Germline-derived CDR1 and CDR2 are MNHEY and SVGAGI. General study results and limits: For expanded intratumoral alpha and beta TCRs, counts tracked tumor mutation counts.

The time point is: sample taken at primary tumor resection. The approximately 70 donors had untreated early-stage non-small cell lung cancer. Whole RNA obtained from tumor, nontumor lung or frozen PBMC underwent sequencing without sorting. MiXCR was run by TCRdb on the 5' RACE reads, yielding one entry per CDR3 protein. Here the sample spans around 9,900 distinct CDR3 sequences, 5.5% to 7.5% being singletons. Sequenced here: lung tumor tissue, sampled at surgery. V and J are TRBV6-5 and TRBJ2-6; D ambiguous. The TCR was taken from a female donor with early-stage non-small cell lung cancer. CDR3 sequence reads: CASSPGAVSGANVLTF. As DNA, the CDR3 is TGTGCCAGCAGTCCCGGCGCAGTCTCTGGGGCCAACGTCCTGACTTTC.